The 21 T cell receptor beta chains listed next were all sequenced from one sample in a study of blood T cells in healthy people across ages. Combining a sample-barcoded 5' primer with a J-beta primer mix, a second PCR ran for about 7 to 11 cycles. TCRdb re-called the 5' RACE reads with MiXCR, one entry per CDR3 protein. The sample lists about 1.4 million distinct CDR3 sequences, approximately 59% seen once, with roughly 6.3% in the top ten. Sequenced material: blood. The receptors stem from a man younger than 35 in good health.

This chain uses TRBV20-1 with TRBJ1-5; maybe TRBD1 (6 bases). The CDR3 totals 16 residues. The germline V and J ends were trimmed by 5 bases and 6 bases, with 23 bases remaining between them. Germline V gene lookup returns CDR1 DFQATT and CDR2 SNEGSKA (reference sequence). This CDR3 reads CSAETGLEGGGQPQHF. DNA for the CDR3: TGCAGTGCTGAGACGGGTCTGGAAGGGGGGGGTCAGCCCCAGCATTTT.

As regards this clonotype: A junction end diverges from the germline sequence, so it may reflect a read error. V is TRBV10-3 and J is TRBJ1-2, with D unresolved. The V gene's germline CDR1 is ENHRY and CDR2 SYGVKD. CDR3 length: 13 residues. The CDR3 nucleotides read TGCTCCACGACGGCCGCAGCTAACTATGGCTACACCTTC. The encoded protein is CSTTAAANYGYTF.

This clonotype was counted a single time. The J gene is TRBJ2-7, the V gene TRBV5-4, with 9 positions matching TRBD2. Germline CDR1 and CDR2: SGHNT and YYREEE (reference sequence). The CDR3 extends over 13 amino acids. V lost 4 bases, J lost 7 bases, and 6 bases stayed unmatched. CDR3 nucleotide sequence: TGTGCCAGCAGCGCGGGAGGGCCCCAAGAGCAGTACTTC. Its translation: CASSAGGPQEQYF.

The chain carries TRBV5-1 and TRBJ2-7, with unresolved D. Trimming removed 0 bases at V and 3 bases at J, with 16 bases between. Germline loops: CDR1 SGHRS, CDR2 YFSETQ. The CDR3 consists of 16 residues. The CDR3 sequence is CASSLGGANNLYEQYF. DNA for the CDR3: TGCGCCAGCAGCTTGGGCGGCGCCAACAATCTCTACGAGCAGTACTTC.

The chain has TRBV6-5 and TRBJ2-5, with D possibly TRBD2 on 7 matching bases. The tail of the sequence fits TRBJ2-7 better, so the J call may be wrong. Germline CDR1 reads MNHEY; CDR2 reads SVGAGI. This CDR3 contains 14 residues. CDR3 loop: CASGRSGGAYEQYF. The CDR3 DNA sequence: TGTGCCAGCGGTCGGTCGGGGGGCGCCTACGAGCAGTACTTC.

This clonotype was counted at least ten times. The V gene is TRBV6-5, the J gene TRBJ2-5, with D perhaps assigned TRBD1 or TRBD2 (5 bases each). The CDR3 has 14 residues. Per the germline V gene, CDR1 is MNHEY and CDR2 is SVGAGI. Trimming shortened V by 7 bases and J by 1 base, and 13 bases separated the two germline ends. The CDR3 protein is CASTHGTAQETQYF. The CDR3 nucleotides read TGTGCCAGCACCCACGGGACGGCCCAAGAGACCCAGTACTTC.

The gene calls are TRBV29-1 and TRBJ1-2, with TRBD1 as a possible D gene (5 bases). Trimming pared 6 bases from V and 6 bases from J, leaving 20 bases between. The germline V gene encodes CDR1 SQVTM and CDR2 ANQGSEA. The CDR3 contains 14 residues. The CDR3 sequence: CSVRGAGWADGYTF. CDR3 bases: TGCAGCGTCCGAGGGGCAGGGTGGGCCGATGGCTACACCTTC. The entire variable domain, with the rest obtained from reference TRBV29-1 and TRBJ1-2, is as follows: SAVISQKPSRDICQRGTSLTIQCQVDSQVTMMFWYRQQPGQSLTLIATANQGSEATYESGFVIDKFPISRPNLTFSTLTVSNMSPEDSSIYLCSVRGAGWADGYTFGSGTRLTVV.

This clonotype was detected only once. The chain recombines TRBV20-1 with TRBJ2-7; D gene uncertain. V dropped 5 bases and J dropped 3 bases, with 20 bases sitting between them. The CDR3 spans 15 residues. The germline gives CDR1 DFQATT, CDR2 SNEGSKA (reference sequence). The CDR3 reads CSASHPTSAGYEQYF. The DNA for the CDR3 is TGCAGTGCTTCTCACCCTACTTCCGCCGGCTACGAGCAGTACTTC.

The genes are TRBV27 and TRBJ1-4, with 8 bases matching TRBD1. Unmatched junction bases numbered 6, after V lost 6 bases and J lost 3 bases. CDR3 length: 15 amino acids. Per the germline V gene, CDR1 is MNHEY and CDR2 is SMNVEV (reference sequence). The CDR3 nucleotides read TGTGCCAGCAGCGCCAGGGGGCTAGCTAATGAAAAACTGTTTTTT. This codes for CASSARGLANEKLFF.

The genes are TRBV7-2 and TRBJ1-2; no definite D call. Germline V gene lookup returns CDR1 SGHTA and CDR2 FQGNSA. CDR3 length equals 17 residues. V lost 8 bases, J lost 8 bases, and 30 bases lay in between. CDR3 sequence (DNA): TGTGCCAGCCCGACTTTTCGGTCGGTGGGGATGGTTGGAGGCTACACCTTC. Translated: CASPTFRSVGMVGGYTF.

V gene TRBV7-9 combines with J gene TRBJ1-1, with a possible D match to TRBD1 (5 bases). The V gene's germline CDR1 is SEHNR and CDR2 FQNEAQ (reference sequence). Trimming took 4 bases from V and 4 from J, leaving 28 bases between them. The CDR3 runs 19 residues. The CDR3 DNA reads as TGTGCCAGCAGCTCCTTGAGTTTCGGGACGGGGCTCGTGGGCACTGAAGCTTTCTTT. Amino acids: CASSSLSFGTGLVGTEAFF.

This clonotype came up a few times. The gene calls are TRBV25-1 and TRBJ1-4, with D hard to call. CDR1 is MGHDK, CDR2 SYGVNS, per germline. V lost 3 bases and J lost 7, with 6 bases in between. The CDR3 runs to 12 residues. CDR3 protein: CASSDRVEKLFF. CDR3 coding DNA: TGTGCCAGCAGTGATCGTGTTGAAAAACTGTTTTTT.

The J gene is TRBJ2-1, the V gene TRBV27, with D unclear. Germline CDR1 is MNHEY and CDR2 is SMNVEV (reference sequence). The CDR3 sequence is 11 residues long. V shed 8 bases and J shed 8 bases, with 10 bases lying between them. The CDR3 sequence is CASFTGYEQFF. The CDR3 DNA sequence: TGTGCCAGCTTTACCGGATATGAGCAGTTCTTC.

This chain links TRBV7-2 with TRBJ2-4; 9 nucleotides align to TRBD2. CDR1 SGHTA and CDR2 FQGNSA come from the germline V gene. The CDR3 spans 16 residues. V lost 1 base and J lost 2; bases outside the gene matches: 3. The chain's CDR3 is CASSLEGLASKNIQYF. CDR3 DNA sequence: TGTGCCAGCAGCTTAGAGGGACTAGCTTCCAAAAACATTCAGTACTTC.

Worth noting for this clonotype: Relative to the germline gene, one junction end is altered; a read error may explain this. The CDR3 loop reads CASNPRSGGAPLSYEQDF. DNA of the CDR3: TGTGCCAGCAATCCAAGGAGCGGGGGGGCCCCCCTCTCCTACGAGCAGGACTTC. The rearrangement uses TRBV28 and TRBJ2-7; TRBD2 aligns across 10 bases. CDR3 length equals 18 residues. Per the germline V gene, CDR1 is MDHEN and CDR2 is SYDVKM.

The chain uses TRBV2 and TRBJ2-1, with 8 bases aligning to TRBD2. With 7 bases clipped from V and 8 bases from J, the junction kept 19 bases outside the gene matches. Germline CDR1 and CDR2: SNHLY and FYNNEI. This CDR3 is built from 17 residues. This CDR3 reads CASIPRAQRLRGDEQFF. DNA of the CDR3: TGTGCCAGCATCCCGAGGGCCCAAAGATTGCGGGGGGATGAGCAGTTCTTC.

The chain couples TRBV12-3 or TRBV12-4 to TRBJ1-5; TRBD1 matches at 7 bases. The CDR3 covers 14 residues. With 7 bases clipped from V and 3 bases from J, the junction kept 6 bases outside the gene matches. The CDR3 protein is CASNRDRANQPQHF. The CDR3 DNA is TGTGCCAGCAATCGCGACAGGGCCAATCAGCCCCAGCATTTT.

The chain links TRBV7-9 to TRBJ2-1, with 11 bases identical to TRBD2. CDR3 size: 17 residues. J was trimmed by 13 bases and V by 3 bases; bases with no gene match: 17. Per germline, CDR1 SEHNR and CDR2 FQNEAQ (reference sequence). CDR3 region: CASSLRLAGRTLAFQFF. The CDR3 nucleotides read TGTGCCAGCAGCTTGAGACTAGCGGGGCGGACCCTAGCTTTCCAGTTCTTC.

There are a few counts of this clonotype. The chain combines TRBV4-1 with TRBJ2-1; TRBD2 is a possible D gene (5 bases). The CDR3 runs to 17 residues. Trimming shortened V by 1 base and J by 2 bases, and 15 bases separated the two germline ends. Per germline, CDR1 MGHRA and CDR2 YSYEKL. The CDR3 protein is CASSQVGLAGAYNEQFF. DNA of the CDR3: TGCGCCAGCAGCCAAGTTGGGTTAGCCGGGGCCTACAATGAGCAGTTCTTC.

The chain recombines TRBV12-3 or TRBV12-4 with TRBJ2-5; D tentatively reads TRBD1 or TRBD2 (6 bases each). V was shortened by 0 bases and J by 11 bases, with 22 bases between the two germline ends. This CDR3 comprises 16 residues. The CDR3 region is CASSLAPGGGLNEQYF. The CDR3 bases are TGTGCCAGCAGTTTAGCGCCCGGAGGGGGTCTGAATGAGCAGTACTTC.

The chain uses TRBV6-2 or TRBV6-3 and TRBJ2-1; D is undetermined. The CDR3 is 16 residues long. Germline V gene sequence: CDR1 MNHEY, CDR2 SVGEGT. The ends were cut back, 0 bases at V and 2 bases at J, with 11 bases in the middle. This chain's CDR3 is CASSYSTVRAYNEQFF. Written as DNA, the CDR3 is TGTGCCAGCAGTTACTCGACGGTCAGAGCCTACAATGAGCAGTTCTTC.